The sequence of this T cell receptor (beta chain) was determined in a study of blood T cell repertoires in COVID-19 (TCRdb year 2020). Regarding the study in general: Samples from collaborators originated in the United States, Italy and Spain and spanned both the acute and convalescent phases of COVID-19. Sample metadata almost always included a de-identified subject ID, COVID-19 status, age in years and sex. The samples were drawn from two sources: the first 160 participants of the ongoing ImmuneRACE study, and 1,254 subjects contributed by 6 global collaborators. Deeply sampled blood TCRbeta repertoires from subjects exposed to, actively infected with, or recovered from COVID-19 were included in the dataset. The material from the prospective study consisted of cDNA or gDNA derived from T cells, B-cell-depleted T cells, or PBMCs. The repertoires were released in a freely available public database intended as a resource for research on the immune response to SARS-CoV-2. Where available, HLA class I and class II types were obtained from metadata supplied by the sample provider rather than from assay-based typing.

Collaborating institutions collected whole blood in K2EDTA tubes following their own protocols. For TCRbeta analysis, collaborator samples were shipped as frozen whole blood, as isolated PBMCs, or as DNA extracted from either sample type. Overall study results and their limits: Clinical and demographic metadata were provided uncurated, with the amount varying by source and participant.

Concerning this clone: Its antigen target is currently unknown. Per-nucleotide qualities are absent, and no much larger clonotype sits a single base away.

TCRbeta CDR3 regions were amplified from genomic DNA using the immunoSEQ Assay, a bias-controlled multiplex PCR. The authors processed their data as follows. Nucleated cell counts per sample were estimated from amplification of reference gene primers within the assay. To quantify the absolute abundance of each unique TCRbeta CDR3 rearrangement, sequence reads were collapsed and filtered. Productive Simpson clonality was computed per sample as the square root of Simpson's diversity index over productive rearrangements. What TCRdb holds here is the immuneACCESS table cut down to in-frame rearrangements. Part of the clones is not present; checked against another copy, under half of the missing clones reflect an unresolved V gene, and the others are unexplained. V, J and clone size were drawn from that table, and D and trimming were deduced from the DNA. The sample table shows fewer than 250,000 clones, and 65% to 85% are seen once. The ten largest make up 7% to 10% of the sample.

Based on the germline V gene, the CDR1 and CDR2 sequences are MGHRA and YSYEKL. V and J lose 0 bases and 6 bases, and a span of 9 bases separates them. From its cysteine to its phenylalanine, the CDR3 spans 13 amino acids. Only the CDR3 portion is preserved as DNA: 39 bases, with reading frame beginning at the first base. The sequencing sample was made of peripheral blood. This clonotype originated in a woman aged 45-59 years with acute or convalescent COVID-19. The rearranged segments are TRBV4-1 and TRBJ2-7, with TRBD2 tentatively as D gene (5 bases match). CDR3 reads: CASSQDHGVEQYF. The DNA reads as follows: TGCGCCAGCAGCCAAGATCACGGGGTCGAGCAGTACTTC.